Shown below are 29 T cell receptor beta chains from a single sample sequenced in a study of beta chain features in type 1 diabetes. Reverse transcription of all isolated RNA meant that expressed TCRB transcripts were sequenced. Libraries were prepared by immunoSEQ multiplex PCR; TCRdb keeps only in-frame clonotypes and omits some of them. The data contain 300,000 to 400,000 clones, around an eighth of them seen just once; the ten biggest clones take up approximately 0.015%. Specimen: naive CD4+ T cells from blood. The receptors derive from a man between 18 and 29 years old in good health.

This clone turned up a few times. The CDR3 region has the DNA TGTGCCAGCAGCGTAGTGGGGGACAGCTCCTACAATGAGCAGTTCTTC. Its protein product is CASSVVGDSSYNEQFF. The chain recombines TRBV9 with TRBJ2-1; TRBD1 matches 7 bases. With V trimmed by 0 bases and J by 0 bases, 3 bases remained unmatched. This CDR3 has 16 residues. The germline CDR1 and CDR2 sequences are SGDLS and YYNGEE.

The chain carries TRBV7-9 and TRBJ2-3; 10 bases map to TRBD1. Germline CDR1 is SEHNR and CDR2 is FQNEAQ (reference sequence). With 10 bases clipped from V and 1 base from J, the junction kept 5 bases outside the gene matches. This CDR3 has 14 residues. The CDR3 sequence is CAMTGGAGTDTQYF. The CDR3 DNA sequence: TGTGCCATGACAGGGGGCGCGGGCACAGATACGCAGTATTTT.

This clone was seen more than once but under ten times. The chain uses TRBV5-1 and TRBJ1-6, with D uncertain. Deletions cut 4 bases from V and 0 bases from J, with 11 bases between. The CDR3 is 16 amino acids. The germline CDR1 and CDR2 sequences are SGHRS and YFSETQ. CDR3 loop: CASSLRSSSYNSPLHF. The DNA of the CDR3 is TGCGCCAGCAGCCTTCGGTCGAGCTCCTATAATTCACCCCTCCACTTT. Filled out from reference TRBV5-1 and TRBJ1-6, the complete variable domain reads KAGVTQTPRYLIKTRGQQVTLSCSPISGHRSVSWYQQTPGQGLQFLFEYFSETQRNKGNFPGRFSGRQFSNSRSEMNVSTLELGDSALYLCASSLRSSSYNSPLHFGNGTRLTVT.

This clone was counted a few times. The chain couples TRBV7-2 to TRBJ2-7, with 7 bases lining up with TRBD1. The junction had 5 bases not matched to a gene; V was cut back by 1 base and J by 2 bases. CDR1 is SGHTA, CDR2 FQGNSA, per germline. The length of the CDR3 is 15 residues. The CDR3 loop is CASSLGDRLTYEQYF. DNA of the CDR3: TGTGCCAGCAGCTTAGGGGACAGACTTACCTACGAGCAGTACTTC.

This chain links TRBV30 with TRBJ2-7; TRBD2 aligns across 10 bases. V trimming: 0 bases; J trimming: 9 bases; junction bases outside the gene matches: 11. The CDR3 covers 15 residues. CDR1 is GTSNPN and CDR2 is SVGIG in the germline V gene (reference sequence). CDR3 sequence reads: CAWSVSPSGRAGQYF. The CDR3 coding sequence is TGTGCCTGGAGTGTATCCCCCAGCGGGAGGGCCGGGCAGTACTTC.

About this clone itself: The same CDR3 is also encoded by other DNA sequences in this sample. The chain uses TRBV5-1 and TRBJ2-5, with 8 bases aligning to TRBD1. The CDR3 length is 13 residues. The germline V gene has CDR1 SGHRS and CDR2 YFSETQ. V was pared by 7 bases and J by 1 base, with 3 bases of the junction left unmatched. CDR3 sequence: CASGTGGQETQYF. CDR3 bases: TGCGCCAGCGGCACAGGGGGCCAAGAGACCCAGTACTTC.

As concerns this clone: Other DNA sequences of this sample code for an identical CDR3. The rearrangement uses TRBV18 and TRBJ2-1; TRBD2 matches 14 bases. The CDR3 totals 15 residues. V shed 0 bases and J 8 bases; nucleotides not matched to a gene: 0. Germline V lookup: CDR1 KGHSH, CDR2 LQKENI. The chain's CDR3 is CASSPPGLAGDEQFF. In DNA, the CDR3 is TGTGCCAGCTCACCACCGGGACTAGCGGGAGATGAGCAGTTCTTC.

This clone was detected only a few times. The chain recombines TRBV7-2 with TRBJ2-3; 8 bases are shared with TRBD1. The germline V gene has CDR1 SGHTA and CDR2 FQGNSA. This CDR3 region has 15 residues. Trimming removed 5 bases from V and 5 bases from J; junction bases left unmatched: 9. CDR3 loop: CASSRGQGSGDTQYF. CDR3 in DNA: TGTGCCAGCAGCCGTGGACAGGGTTCGGGAGATACGCAGTATTTT.

This chain joins TRBV28 and TRBJ2-7, with 7 positions matching TRBD1. V lost 5 bases and J lost 4; bases outside the gene matches: 11. This CDR3 region has 15 residues. CDR1 MDHEN and CDR2 SYDVKM come from the germline V gene. This chain's CDR3 is CASSRIGTAGYEQYF. Here the CDR3 DNA reads TGTGCCAGCAGTCGTATCGGGACAGCCGGGTACGAGCAGTACTTC.

This clone occurred a few times. This rearrangement joins TRBV30 to TRBJ2-3, with 12 bases identical to TRBD2. With 1 base clipped from V and 6 bases from J, the junction kept 11 bases outside the gene matches. This CDR3 is built from 17 residues. Germline CDR1 is GTSNPN and CDR2 is SVGIG (reference sequence). CDR3 loop: CAWSEGLAGGRVDTQYF. The CDR3 bases are TGTGCCTGGAGTGAGGGCCTAGCGGGAGGGCGGGTGGATACGCAGTATTTT. Full variable domain (rest looked up from reference TRBV30 and TRBJ2-3): SQTIHQWPATLVQPVGSPLSLECTVEGTSNPNLYWYRQAAGRGLQLLFYSVGIGQISSEVPQNLSASRPQDRQFILSSKKLLLSDSGFYLCAWSEGLAGGRVDTQYFGPGTRLTVL.

The V gene is TRBV18, the J gene TRBJ1-4; 7 nucleotides align to TRBD1. Germline V gene lookup returns CDR1 KGHSH and CDR2 LQKENI. Trimming removed 6 bases from V and 0 bases from J; junction bases left unmatched: 4. The CDR3 runs 15 residues. The CDR3 coding sequence is TGTGCCAGCTCCGACAGGGCGGCAACTAATGAAAAACTGTTTTTT. Translated, it gives CASSDRAATNEKLFF.

The rearrangement joins TRBV10-3 to TRBJ2-5, with 10 positions matching TRBD2. The CDR3 totals 17 residues. Germline values: CDR1 ENHRY, CDR2 SYGVKD. V was clipped by 4 bases and J by 4 bases; unmatched bases: 12. Written as DNA, the CDR3 is TGTGCCATCAGTGTAACGTTGAGCGGGGGGGCCTCAGAGACCCAGTACTTC. The encoded protein is CAISVTLSGGASETQYF.

This clone has only a few counts. The gene calls are TRBV5-1 and TRBJ2-5, with 7 bases that match TRBD2. CDR1 and CDR2 from the germline V gene are SGHRS and YFSETQ. CDR3 length: 18 amino acids. V lost 0 bases to trimming and J lost 5 bases; unmatched junction nucleotides: 16. The CDR3 loop is CASSLDLRESVWRETQYF. For the CDR3, the DNA is TGCGCCAGCAGCTTGGATCTGCGGGAGTCGGTTTGGCGTGAGACCCAGTACTTC.

The J gene is TRBJ2-7, the V gene TRBV28, with TRBD1 identical over 8 bases. The CDR3 consists of 15 residues. Germline values: CDR1 MDHEN, CDR2 SYDVKM. V trimming: 5 bases; J trimming: 8 bases; junction bases outside the gene matches: 14. The CDR3 loop is CASSRGDRTAPQQYF. The CDR3 nucleotides are TGTGCCAGCAGTCGCGGGGACAGGACAGCCCCTCAGCAGTACTTC. Together with reference TRBV28 and TRBJ2-7, the CDR3 gives the full variable domain: DVKVTQSSRYLVKRTGEKVFLECVQDMDHENMFWYRQDPGLGLRLIYFSYDVKMKEKGDIPEGYSVSREKKERFSLILESASTNQTSMYLCASSRGDRTAPQQYFGPGTRLTVT.

CDR3 bases: TGCAGCGTTGAATTAGCGGCGACAGATACGCAGTATTTT. As protein: CSVELAATDTQYF. The genes are TRBV29-1 and TRBJ2-3; D possibly corresponds to TRBD2 (6 bases). CDR1 is SQVTM, CDR2 ANQGSEA, per germline. The CDR3 spans 13 residues. The V end lost 2 bases, the J end lost 3 bases, and 9 bases lay between the germline ends.

This clone has just a few counts. The chain joins TRBV18 to TRBJ2-3; 7 bases fit TRBD2. The germline CDR1 and CDR2 sequences are KGHSH and LQKENI. Germline trimming cut 3 bases from V and 15 bases from J; bases unmatched to any gene: 12. The CDR3 sequence is 13 residues long. Here the CDR3 DNA reads TGTGCCAGCTCACCGGGAGGGGCGGGAAGCGGATATTTT. Translated, it gives CASSPGGAGSGYF. The whole variable domain, remainder taken from reference TRBV18 and TRBJ2-3, is NAGVMQNPRHLVRRRGQEARLRCSPMKGHSHVYWYRQLPEEGLKFMVYLQKENIIDESGMPKERFSAEFPKEGPSILRIQQVVRGDSAAYFCASSPGGAGSGYFGPGTRLTVL.

The table lists this clone with a few counts. The chain's CDR3 is CASSLNQGQETQYF. CDR3 bases: TGTGCCAGCAGCTTAAATCAGGGTCAAGAGACCCAGTACTTC. V and J are TRBV7-9 and TRBJ2-5, with D possibly being TRBD1 (5 bases). This CDR3 has 14 residues. Trimming took off 2 bases at V and 2 bases at J, with 9 bases between the two ends. Germline V gene lookup returns CDR1 SEHNR and CDR2 FQNEAQ (reference sequence).

This chain uses TRBV30 with TRBJ2-2; TRBD1 might be the D (5 bases). This CDR3 spans 13 amino acids. Trimming shortened V by 4 bases and J by 4 bases, and 10 bases separated the two germline ends. Per germline, CDR1 GTSNPN and CDR2 SVGIG (reference sequence). The CDR3 DNA reads TGTGCCTGGAATATAAGGGGCACCGGGGAGCTGTTTTTT. Its translation is CAWNIRGTGELFF.

The rearrangement links TRBV28 to TRBJ2-3; TRBD2 aligns across 10 bases. The V and J ends lost 7 bases and 6 bases, in that order; junction bases with no gene match: 10. The CDR3 is 15 amino acids. The germline V gene has CDR1 MDHEN and CDR2 SYDVKM. Written as DNA, the CDR3 is TGTGCCAGCAACCTTCTAGCGGGGGCTCGTGATACGCAGTATTTT. It is translated as CASNLLAGARDTQYF.

The chain has TRBV5-1 and TRBJ2-5, with a weak D call TRBD2 (6 bases). The CDR3 loop spans 14 amino acids. Trimming removed 7 bases from V and 10 bases from J, with 23 bases in between. CDR1 SGHRS and CDR2 YFSETQ come from the germline V gene. The CDR3 nucleotides read TGCGCCAGCCGAAGTATTGGGGGGAGAGGCGACCAGTACTTC. Its translation: CASRSIGGRGDQYF.

The sample holds many counts of this clone. This rearrangement joins TRBV15 to TRBJ1-4; D is perhaps TRBD1 (6 bases). The CDR3 runs 13 residues. Germline CDR1 LNHNV, CDR2 YYDKDF (reference sequence). V was pared by 8 bases and J by 8 bases, with 15 bases between. CDR3 in amino acids: CATSTGLKEKLFF. The CDR3 DNA is TGTGCCACCTCAACAGGGTTGAAAGAAAAACTGTTTTTT.

The rearrangement joins TRBV30 to TRBJ1-1, with D perhaps TRBD1 (5 bases). V lost 3 bases and J 5 bases, leaving 10 bases between the germline ends. CDR1 GTSNPN and CDR2 SVGIG come from the germline V gene (reference sequence). The CDR3 is made up of 12 amino acids. CDR3 nucleotide sequence: TGTGCCTGGAGCCCAGGGTTTACTGAAGCTTTCTTT. Amino acid sequence: CAWSPGFTEAFF.

This clone was seen more than once but under ten times. The J gene is TRBJ2-2, the V gene TRBV5-1; tentative D call: TRBD1 (5 bases). The V gene lost 4 bases and the J gene lost 3 bases, with 10 bases spanning the gap. Germline V gives CDR1 SGHRS, CDR2 YFSETQ. This CDR3 has 14 residues. The CDR3, as DNA: TGCGCCAGCAGCGTCTTAGGGGACACCGGGGAGCTGTTTTTT. Residues: CASSVLGDTGELFF. Looking up the rest from reference TRBV5-1 and TRBJ2-2 gives the full variable domain: KAGVTQTPRYLIKTRGQQVTLSCSPISGHRSVSWYQQTPGQGLQFLFEYFSETQRNKGNFPGRFSGRQFSNSRSEMNVSTLELGDSALYLCASSVLGDTGELFFGEGSRLTVL.

V gene TRBV25-1 combines with J gene TRBJ1-5, with D hard to call. V shed 4 bases and J shed 3 bases, with 7 bases lying between them. The CDR3 runs 13 residues. CDR1 is MGHDK, CDR2 SYGVNS, per germline. The CDR3 region has the DNA TGTGCCAGCAGTGGAGGAAACAATCAGCCCCAGCATTTT. Protein sequence: CASSGGNNQPQHF. Full variable domain (outside the CDR3, taken from reference TRBV25-1 and TRBJ1-5): EADIYQTPRYLVIGTGKKITLECSQTMGHDKMYWYQQDPGMELHLIHYSYGVNSTEKGDLSSESTVSRIRTEHFPLTLESARPSHTSQYLCASSGGNNQPQHFGDGTRLSIL.

The chain joins TRBV4-2 to TRBJ1-4; possibly TRBD1 for D (6 bases). The germline CDR1 and CDR2 sequences are LGHNA and YNFKEQ. The CDR3 length is 15 residues. Trimming shortened V by 4 bases and J by 11 bases, and 20 bases separated the two germline ends. DNA of the CDR3: TGTGCCAGCAGCCCCCTGGACAGCCGCGGTAGGAAACTGTTTTTT. It translates to CASSPLDSRGRKLFF.

This clone turned up a few times. V is TRBV18 and J is TRBJ1-2; 8 bases fit TRBD1. The CDR3 has 11 amino acids. The germline V gene encodes CDR1 KGHSH and CDR2 LQKENI. Trimming removed 6 bases from V and 8 bases from J; junction bases left unmatched: 2. The CDR3 bases are TGTGCCAGCTCGAGGGACAGGGGCTACACCTTC. As protein: CASSRDRGYTF. The variable domain in full, with the rest retrieved from reference TRBV18 and TRBJ1-2, is NAGVMQNPRHLVRRRGQEARLRCSPMKGHSHVYWYRQLPEEGLKFMVYLQKENIIDESGMPKERFSAEFPKEGPSILRIQQVVRGDSAAYFCASSRDRGYTFGSGTRLTVV.

The table lists this clone with a few counts. The sample holds other DNA sequences that translate to the same CDR3. The chain employs TRBV6-5 and TRBJ1-2, with TRBD1 matching over 9 bases. The CDR3 is 13 amino acids. The ends lost 5 bases at V and 6 bases at J; junction bases unmatched: 4. The germline gives CDR1 MNHEY, CDR2 SVGAGI. This CDR3 reads CASSRGQGNGYTF. In DNA, the CDR3 is TGTGCCAGCAGTCGGGGACAGGGTAATGGCTACACCTTC.

The CDR3 nucleotides are TGCGCCAGCAGCTTCGGATCTAGCGGGACCGGGGAGCTGTTTTTT. This translates into CASSFGSSGTGELFF. The chain combines TRBV5-1 with TRBJ2-2; 8 bases are a match to TRBD2. The junction had 5 bases not matched to a gene; V was cut back by 2 bases and J by 5 bases. The CDR3 runs 15 residues. Germline loops: CDR1 SGHRS, CDR2 YFSETQ.

The chain joins TRBV19 to TRBJ2-1; weak D call: TRBD2 (6 bases). V was cut by 7 bases and J by 0 bases, with 22 bases left in between. There are 18 residues in the CDR3. The germline gives CDR1 LNHDA, CDR2 SQIVND (reference sequence). CDR3 sequence (DNA): TGTGCCAGTACCCTCAACCGGGGCGGGGTCAGCTCCTACAATGAGCAGTTCTTC. It translates to CASTLNRGGVSSYNEQFF.